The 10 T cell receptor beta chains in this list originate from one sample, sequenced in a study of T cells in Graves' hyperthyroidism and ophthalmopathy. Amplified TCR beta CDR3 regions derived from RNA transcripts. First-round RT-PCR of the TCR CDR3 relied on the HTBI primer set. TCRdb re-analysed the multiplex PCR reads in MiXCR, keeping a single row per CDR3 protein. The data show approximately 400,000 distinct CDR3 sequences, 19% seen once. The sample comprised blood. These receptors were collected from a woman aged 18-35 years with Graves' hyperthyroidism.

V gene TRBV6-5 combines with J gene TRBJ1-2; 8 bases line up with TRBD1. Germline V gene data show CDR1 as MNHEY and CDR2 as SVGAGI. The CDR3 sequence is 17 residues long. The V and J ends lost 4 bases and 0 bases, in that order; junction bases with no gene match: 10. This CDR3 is CASSSRTGPVANYGYTF. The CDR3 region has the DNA TGTGCCAGCAGTTCGAGGACAGGGCCGGTAGCTAACTATGGCTACACCTTC.

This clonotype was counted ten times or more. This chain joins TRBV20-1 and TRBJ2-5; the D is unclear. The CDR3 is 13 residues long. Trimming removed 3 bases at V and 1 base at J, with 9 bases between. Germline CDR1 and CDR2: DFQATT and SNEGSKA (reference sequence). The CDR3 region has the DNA TGCAGTGCTAGGGTTAGTTTCCAAGAGACCCAGTACTTC. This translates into CSARVSFQETQYF.

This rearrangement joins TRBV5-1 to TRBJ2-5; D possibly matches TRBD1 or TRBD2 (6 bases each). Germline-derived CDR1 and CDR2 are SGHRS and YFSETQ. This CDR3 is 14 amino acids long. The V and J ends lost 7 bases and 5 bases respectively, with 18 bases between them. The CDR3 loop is CASGTGTWRETQYF. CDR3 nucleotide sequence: TGCGCCAGCGGAACAGGGACTTGGCGGGAGACCCAGTACTTC. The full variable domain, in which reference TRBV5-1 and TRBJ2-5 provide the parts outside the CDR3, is KAGVTQTPRYLIKTRGQQVTLSCSPISGHRSVSWYQQTPGQGLQFLFEYFSETQRNKGNFPGRFSGRQFSNSRSEMNVSTLELGDSALYLCASGTGTWRETQYFGPGTRLLVL.

The DNA for the CDR3 is TGTGCCAGCAGCCACAGGGAGCGGGGCTACACCTTC. Its translation: CASSHRERGYTF. This rearrangement joins TRBV2 to TRBJ1-2; tentative D call: TRBD1 (6 bases). CDR1 is SNHLY, CDR2 FYNNEI, per germline. Trimming cost V 6 bases and J 8 bases, with 13 bases left between them. The CDR3 has 12 residues.

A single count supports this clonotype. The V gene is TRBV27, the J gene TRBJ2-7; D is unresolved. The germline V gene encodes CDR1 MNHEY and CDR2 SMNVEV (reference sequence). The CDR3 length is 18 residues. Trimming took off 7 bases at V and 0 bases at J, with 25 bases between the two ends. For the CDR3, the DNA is TGTGCCAGCACTCGACGCCTGGACGGGTTAAATCCCTCCTACGAGCAGTACTTC. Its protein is CASTRRLDGLNPSYEQYF.

CDR3 nucleotides: TGCAGTGCTAGAGGTGGAAGCGGGGGGATCCAAGAGACCCAGTACTTC. Its translation is CSARGGSGGIQETQYF. This chain uses TRBV20-1 with TRBJ2-5; 9 nucleotides line up with TRBD2. The CDR3 is 16 residues long. Germline V lookup: CDR1 DFQATT, CDR2 SNEGSKA (reference sequence). V dropped 1 base and J dropped 1; count of bases not matched to a gene: 7.

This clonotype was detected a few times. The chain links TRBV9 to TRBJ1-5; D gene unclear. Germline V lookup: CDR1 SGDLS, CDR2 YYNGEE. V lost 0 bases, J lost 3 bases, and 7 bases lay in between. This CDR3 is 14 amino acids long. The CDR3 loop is CASSVGPNNQPQHF. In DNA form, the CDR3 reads TGTGCCAGCAGCGTAGGACCCAACAATCAGCCCCAGCATTTT.

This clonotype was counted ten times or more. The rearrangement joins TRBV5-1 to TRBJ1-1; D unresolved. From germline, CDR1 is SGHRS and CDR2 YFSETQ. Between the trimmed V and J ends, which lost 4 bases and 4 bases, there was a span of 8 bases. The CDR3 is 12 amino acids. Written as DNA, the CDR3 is TGCGCCAGCAGCGTTGAGGGCACTGAAGCTTTCTTT. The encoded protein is CASSVEGTEAFF.

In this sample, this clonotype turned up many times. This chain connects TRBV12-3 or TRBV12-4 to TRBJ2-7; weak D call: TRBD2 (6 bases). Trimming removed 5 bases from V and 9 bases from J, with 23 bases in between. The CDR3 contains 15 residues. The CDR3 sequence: CASSRSGRGTNVQYF. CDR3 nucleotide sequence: TGTGCCAGCAGTCGCAGCGGGCGGGGTACGAATGTGCAGTACTTC.

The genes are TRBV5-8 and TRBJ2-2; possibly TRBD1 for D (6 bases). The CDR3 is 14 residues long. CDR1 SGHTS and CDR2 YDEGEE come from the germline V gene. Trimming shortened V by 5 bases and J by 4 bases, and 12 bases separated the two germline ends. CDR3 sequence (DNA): TGTGCCAGCAGATATGGACAGCGCACCGGGGAGCTGTTTTTT. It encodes CASRYGQRTGELFF.